What follows is one T cell receptor (beta chain) and its context. Sampled while nominally healthy, donors likely had unrecorded immune exposures. This CDR3 contains 11 residues. Trimming took 7 bases from V and 4 from J; bases not matched to a gene: 1. Germline V gives CDR1 SGHRS, CDR2 YFSETQ. The sample comes from a study of cytomegalovirus exposure and HLA in healthy donors. About the study: Approximately 81% of some 390 genotyped donors fell in the Caucasian-associated ancestry cluster.

It was with 60 Vbeta and 13 Jbeta primers that the PCR ran. Sequencing used immunoSEQ multiplex PCR; TCRdb keeps in-frame clones, though not all of them. This repertoire shows fewer than 250,000 clones, 65% to 85% found once; its top ten account for approximately 1.6%. What was sequenced was PBMCs. The chain joins TRBV5-1 to TRBJ2-7; 8 bases agree with TRBD1. The TCR sequence derives from a man aged 35 to 55 in good health and CMV-seropositive. The CDR3 DNA is TGCGCCAGCGGACAGGGTTACGAGCAGTACTTC. Translation gives CASGQGYEQYF. Drawing the rest from reference TRBV5-1 and TRBJ2-7, the complete variable domain is KAGVTQTPRYLIKTRGQQVTLSCSPISGHRSVSWYQQTPGQGLQFLFEYFSETQRNKGNFPGRFSGRQFSNSRSEMNVSTLELGDSALYLCASGQGYEQYFGPGTRLTVT.